Shown below are 7 T cell receptor beta chains from a single sample sequenced in a study of T cells in localized non-small cell lung cancer. Assay used: immunoSEQ multiplex PCR; TCRdb lists only in-frame clones, some missing. The repertoire has around 2,700 clones, 25% to 30% of them found once; the top ten carry roughly a sixth. The sample was lung tumor tissue, taken before any cancer treatment. Source of these receptors: a female donor of 60 years or more with stage II squamous cell lung carcinoma.

This clone came up a few times. The gene calls are TRBV19 and TRBJ1-1; possibly TRBD1 for D (6 bases). CDR3 length: 12 amino acids. Germline CDR1 and CDR2: LNHDA and SQIVND (reference sequence). V lost 6 bases and J lost 7, with 12 bases in between. The CDR3 loop reads CASSRSGDEAFF. CDR3 nucleotides: TGTGCCAGTAGCAGATCAGGGGATGAAGCTTTCTTT.

The chain is built from TRBV19 and TRBJ2-3, with D tentatively TRBD2 (6 bases). V gave up 3 bases and J gave up 6 bases, with 16 bases separating them. The length of the CDR3 is 15 residues. Germline CDR1 is LNHDA and CDR2 is SQIVND (reference sequence). The CDR3 here is CASSIPQGGEDTQYF. CDR3 DNA: TGTGCCAGTAGTATCCCCCAAGGAGGGGAGGATACGCAGTATTTT.

The table lists this clone with a few counts. The chain combines TRBV11-3 with TRBJ1-6; D is uncertain. The V gene's germline CDR1 is SGHNT and CDR2 YENEEA. The CDR3 loop spans 15 amino acids. Trimming shortened V by 2 bases and J by 0 bases, and 5 bases separated the two germline ends. CDR3 DNA sequence: TGTGCCAGCAGCTTAACGGACTCCTATAATTCACCCCTCCACTTT. Protein: CASSLTDSYNSPLHF.

The chain uses TRBV9 and TRBJ1-2; TRBD1 agrees at 7 bases. Trimming cost V 5 bases and J 8 bases; bases outside gene matches: 12. CDR1 and CDR2 (germline): SGDLS, YYNGEE. The CDR3 has 14 residues. CDR3: CASSAPEQGYGYTF. The CDR3 coding sequence is TGTGCCAGCAGTGCGCCGGAACAGGGGTACGGCTACACCTTC.

This clone was seen a handful of times. J is TRBJ1-3 and V is TRBV28; D might be TRBD1 (5 bases). Germline CDR1 reads MDHEN; CDR2 reads SYDVKM. The CDR3 extends over 15 amino acids. V was trimmed by 1 base and J by 2 bases, leaving 9 bases between them. The CDR3: CASSLYQGTGNTIYF. For the CDR3, the DNA is TGTGCCAGCAGTTTATATCAGGGTACTGGAAACACCATATATTTT.

This chain connects TRBV19 to TRBJ2-7; D uncertain. CDR1 and CDR2 from the germline V gene are LNHDA and SQIVND (reference sequence). CDR3 length: 13 residues. The V gene lost 4 bases and the J gene lost 6 bases, with 13 bases spanning the gap. The CDR3 region has the DNA TGTGCCAGTAGTACCCCCTTTCGGAGCGAGCAGTACTTC. Residues: CASSTPFRSEQYF.

A single count supports this clone. This sequence joins TRBV5-1 and TRBJ2-5, with 9 bases fitting TRBD2. The CDR3 is 16 amino acids. Germline values: CDR1 SGHRS, CDR2 YFSETQ. V lost 0 bases to trimming and J lost 6 bases; unmatched junction nucleotides: 9. The CDR3 is CASSLEGSGGIQTQYF. The CDR3 DNA follows: TGCGCCAGCAGCTTGGAAGGTAGCGGGGGTATACAGACCCAGTACTTC.